This TCR beta chain was captured by sequencing in a study of T cells after yellow fever vaccination. This clonotype turned up a few times. Its antigen is currently unknown. Each CDR3 protein gets one entry after TCRdb re-called the 5' RACE reads with MiXCR. The sample carries about 550,000 distinct CDR3 sequences, roughly 19% recorded once. This CDR3 region has 14 residues. V lost 3 bases and J 9 bases, leaving 17 bases between the germline ends. From germline, CDR1 is LGHDT and CDR2 YNNKEL (reference sequence). Findings and caveats of the study: Reappearance after the booster was observed for most primary-vaccination clones (around 95% CD4, about 86% CD8). Within FACS-sorted repertoires, abundant clonotypes contaminating from the bulk population could be present. Some clonotypes, a small share, were shared between CD4 and CD8 compartments. A secondary response was less intense yet reached its peak sooner, at day 5 versus 15.

The sequence derives from a man aged 25 to 40 who received the YFV17D yellow fever vaccine. The chain employs TRBV3-1 and TRBJ2-5, with a possible D match to TRBD2 (7 bases). The material sequenced was PBMCs, taken 15 days after the yellow fever booster vaccination. CDR3 sequence reads: CASSQGGAPGAQYF. The DNA for the CDR3 is TGTGCCAGCAGCCAGGGGGGGGCCCCAGGGGCCCAGTACTTC.